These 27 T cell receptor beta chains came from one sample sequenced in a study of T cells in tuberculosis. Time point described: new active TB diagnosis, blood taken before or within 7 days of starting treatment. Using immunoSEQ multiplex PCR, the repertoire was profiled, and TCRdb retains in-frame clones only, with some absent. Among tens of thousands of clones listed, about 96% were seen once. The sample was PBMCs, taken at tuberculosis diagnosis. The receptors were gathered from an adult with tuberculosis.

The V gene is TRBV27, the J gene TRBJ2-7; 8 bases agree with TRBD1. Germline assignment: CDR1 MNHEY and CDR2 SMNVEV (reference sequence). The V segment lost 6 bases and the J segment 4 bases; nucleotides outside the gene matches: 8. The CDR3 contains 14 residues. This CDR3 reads CASRGTGLQYEQYF. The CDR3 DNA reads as TGTGCCAGCAGGGGGACAGGCCTACAATACGAGCAGTACTTC.

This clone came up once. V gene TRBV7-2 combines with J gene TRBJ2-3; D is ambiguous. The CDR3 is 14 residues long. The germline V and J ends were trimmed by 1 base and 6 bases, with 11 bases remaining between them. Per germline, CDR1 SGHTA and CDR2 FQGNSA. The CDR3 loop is CASSLDRRTDTQYF. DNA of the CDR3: TGTGCCAGCAGCTTAGACCGGAGAACCGATACGCAGTATTTT.

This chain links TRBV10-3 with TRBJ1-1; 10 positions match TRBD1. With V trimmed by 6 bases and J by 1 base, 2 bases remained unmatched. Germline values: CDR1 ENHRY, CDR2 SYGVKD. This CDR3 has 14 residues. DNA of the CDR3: TGTGCCATCAGGGACAGGGGGGGGAACACTGAAGCTTTCTTT. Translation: CAIRDRGGNTEAFF.

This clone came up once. The CDR3 DNA reads TGTGCCAGCAGTTTTCTTCGAGGAGTTGGCACTGACACTGAAGCTTTCTTT. Protein: CASSFLRGVGTDTEAFF. The rearrangement joins TRBV27 to TRBJ1-1, with D unclear. This CDR3 comprises 17 residues. The germline gives CDR1 MNHEY, CDR2 SMNVEV (reference sequence). V lost 3 bases and J lost 3, with 20 bases in between.

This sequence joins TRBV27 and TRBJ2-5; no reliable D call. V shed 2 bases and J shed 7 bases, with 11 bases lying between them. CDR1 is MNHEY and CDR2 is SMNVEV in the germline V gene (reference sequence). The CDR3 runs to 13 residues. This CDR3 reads CASSLRKSGTQYF. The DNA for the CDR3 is TGTGCCAGCAGTTTAAGGAAGTCGGGGACCCAGTACTTC.

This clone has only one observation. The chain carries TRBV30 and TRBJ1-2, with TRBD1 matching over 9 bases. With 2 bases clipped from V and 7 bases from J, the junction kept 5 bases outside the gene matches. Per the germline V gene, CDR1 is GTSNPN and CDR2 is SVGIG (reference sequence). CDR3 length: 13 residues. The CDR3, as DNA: TGTGCCTGGAGTCTGGGACAGGGAGCTGGCTACACCTTC. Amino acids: CAWSLGQGAGYTF.

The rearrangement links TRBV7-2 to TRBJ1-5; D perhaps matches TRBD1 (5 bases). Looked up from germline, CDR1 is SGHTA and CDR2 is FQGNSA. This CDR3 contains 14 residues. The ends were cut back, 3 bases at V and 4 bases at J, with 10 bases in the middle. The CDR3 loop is CASSFWGRNQPQHF. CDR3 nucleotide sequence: TGTGCCAGCAGCTTTTGGGGGAGGAATCAGCCCCAGCATTTT.

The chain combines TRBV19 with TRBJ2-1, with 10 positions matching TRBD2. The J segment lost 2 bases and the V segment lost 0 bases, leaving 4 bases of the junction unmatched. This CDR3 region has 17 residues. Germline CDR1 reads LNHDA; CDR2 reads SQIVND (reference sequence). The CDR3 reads CASSIDETSGTYNEQFF. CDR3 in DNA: TGTGCCAGTAGTATAGATGAAACTAGCGGGACCTACAATGAGCAGTTCTTC.

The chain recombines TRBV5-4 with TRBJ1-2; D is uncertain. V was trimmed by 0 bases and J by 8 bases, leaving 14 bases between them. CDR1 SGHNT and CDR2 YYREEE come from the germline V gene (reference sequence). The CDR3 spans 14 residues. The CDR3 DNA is TGTGCCAGCAGCTTGGCCGGAGGAGTTCGGGGCTACACCTTC. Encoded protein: CASSLAGGVRGYTF.

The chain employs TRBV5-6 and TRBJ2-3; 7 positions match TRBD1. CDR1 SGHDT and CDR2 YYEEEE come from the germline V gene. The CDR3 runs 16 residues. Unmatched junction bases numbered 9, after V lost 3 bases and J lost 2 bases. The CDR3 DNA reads TGTGCCAGCAGCTCACAGGGGTTTTCTTACACAGATACGCAGTATTTT. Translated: CASSSQGFSYTDTQYF.

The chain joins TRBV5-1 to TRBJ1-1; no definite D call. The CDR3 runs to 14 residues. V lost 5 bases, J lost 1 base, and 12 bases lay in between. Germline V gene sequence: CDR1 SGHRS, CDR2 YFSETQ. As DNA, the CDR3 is TGCGCCAGCAGTTTAGACGGGAGGAACACTGAAGCTTTCTTT. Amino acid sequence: CASSLDGRNTEAFF.

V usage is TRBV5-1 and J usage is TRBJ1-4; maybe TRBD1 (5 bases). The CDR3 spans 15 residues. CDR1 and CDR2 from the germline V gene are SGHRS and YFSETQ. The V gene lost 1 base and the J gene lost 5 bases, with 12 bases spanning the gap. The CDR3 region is CASSLTGLGNEKLFF. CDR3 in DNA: TGCGCCAGCAGCTTGACAGGCTTGGGGAATGAAAAACTGTTTTTT. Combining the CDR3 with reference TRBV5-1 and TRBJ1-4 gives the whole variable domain KAGVTQTPRYLIKTRGQQVTLSCSPISGHRSVSWYQQTPGQGLQFLFEYFSETQRNKGNFPGRFSGRQFSNSRSEMNVSTLELGDSALYLCASSLTGLGNEKLFFGSGTQLSVL.

The DNA for the CDR3 is TGTGCCATCAGTTTTAGCGGGAGGGAACCCGGGGAGCTGTTTTTT. Protein sequence: CAISFSGREPGELFF. The V gene is TRBV10-3, the J gene TRBJ2-2; 11 nucleotides match TRBD2. The germline CDR1 and CDR2 sequences are ENHRY and SYGVKD. The CDR3 is 15 amino acids. Unmatched junction bases numbered 5, after V lost 5 bases and J lost 6 bases.

The CDR3 coding sequence is TGCGCCAGCAGCTTGGCCTGGGGGGGCTACGAGCAGTACTTC. Protein product: CASSLAWGGYEQYF. The rearrangement joins TRBV5-1 to TRBJ2-7, with 7 bases lining up with TRBD2. This CDR3 is built from 14 residues. The germline gives CDR1 SGHRS, CDR2 YFSETQ. V lost 0 bases to trimming and J lost 3 bases; unmatched junction nucleotides: 3.

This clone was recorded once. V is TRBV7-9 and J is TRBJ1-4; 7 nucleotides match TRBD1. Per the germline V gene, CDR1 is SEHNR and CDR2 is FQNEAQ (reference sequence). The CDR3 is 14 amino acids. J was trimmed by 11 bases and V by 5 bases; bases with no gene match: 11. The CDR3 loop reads CASSERGRGGKLFF. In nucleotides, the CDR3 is TGTGCCAGCAGCGAAAGGGGGCGTGGGGGGAAACTGTTTTTT. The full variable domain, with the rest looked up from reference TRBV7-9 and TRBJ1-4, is DTGVSQNPRHKITKRGQNVTFRCDPISEHNRLYWYRQTLGQGPEFLTYFQNEAQLEKSRLLSDRFSAERPKGSFSTLEIQRTEQGDSAMYLCASSERGRGGKLFFGSGTQLSVL.

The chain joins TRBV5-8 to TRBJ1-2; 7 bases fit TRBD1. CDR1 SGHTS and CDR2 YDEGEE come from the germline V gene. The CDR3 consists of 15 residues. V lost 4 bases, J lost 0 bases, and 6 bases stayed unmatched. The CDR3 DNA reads TGTGCCAGCAGCCTAGACAGGGAAGCTAACTATGGCTACACCTTC. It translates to CASSLDREANYGYTF. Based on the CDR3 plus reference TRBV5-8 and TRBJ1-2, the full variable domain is EAGVTQSPTHLIKTRGQQATLRCSPISGHTSVYWYQQALGLGLQFLLWYDEGEERNRGNFPPRFSGRQFPNYSSELNVNALELEDSALYLCASSLDREANYGYTFGSGTRLTVV.

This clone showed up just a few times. CDR3 region: CAWSADRGEAFF. The DNA for the CDR3 is TGTGCCTGGAGTGCCGACAGGGGTGAAGCTTTCTTT. The genes are TRBV30 and TRBJ1-1, with 8 positions matching TRBD1. V trimming: 1 base; J trimming: 7 bases; junction bases outside the gene matches: 2. Germline V gives CDR1 GTSNPN, CDR2 SVGIG (reference sequence). CDR3 length: 12 residues.

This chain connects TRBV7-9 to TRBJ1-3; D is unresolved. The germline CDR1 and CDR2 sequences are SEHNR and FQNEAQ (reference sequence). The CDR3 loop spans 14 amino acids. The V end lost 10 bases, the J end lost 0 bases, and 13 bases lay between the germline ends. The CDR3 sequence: CAIWPWSSGNTIYF. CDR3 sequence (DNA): TGTGCCATATGGCCTTGGAGCTCTGGAAACACCATATATTTT.

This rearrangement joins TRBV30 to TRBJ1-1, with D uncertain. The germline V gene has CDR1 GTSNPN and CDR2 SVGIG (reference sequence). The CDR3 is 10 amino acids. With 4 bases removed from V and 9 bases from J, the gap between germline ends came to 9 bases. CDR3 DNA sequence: TGTGCCTGGATGCAGGTGAAAGCTTTCTTT. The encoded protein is CAWMQVKAFF.

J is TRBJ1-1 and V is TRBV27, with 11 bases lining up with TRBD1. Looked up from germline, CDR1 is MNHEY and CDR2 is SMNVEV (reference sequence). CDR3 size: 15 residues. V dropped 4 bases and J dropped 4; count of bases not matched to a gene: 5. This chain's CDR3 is CASSSSGQGVTEAFF. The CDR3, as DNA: TGTGCCAGCAGTTCCTCGGGACAGGGGGTCACTGAAGCTTTCTTT.

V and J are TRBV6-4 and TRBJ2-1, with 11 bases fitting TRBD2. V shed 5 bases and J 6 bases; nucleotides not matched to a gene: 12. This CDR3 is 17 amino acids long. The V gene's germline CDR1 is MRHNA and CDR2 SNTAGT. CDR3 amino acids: CASSLSTLAGGINEQFF. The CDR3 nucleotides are TGTGCCAGCAGTCTATCCACCCTAGCGGGAGGAATCAATGAGCAGTTCTTC.

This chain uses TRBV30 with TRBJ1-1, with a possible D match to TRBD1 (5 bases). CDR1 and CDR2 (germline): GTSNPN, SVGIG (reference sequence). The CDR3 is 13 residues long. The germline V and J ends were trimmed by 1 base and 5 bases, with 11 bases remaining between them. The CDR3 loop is CAWSGSRGTEAFF. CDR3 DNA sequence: TGTGCCTGGAGTGGGAGTAGGGGAACTGAAGCTTTCTTT.

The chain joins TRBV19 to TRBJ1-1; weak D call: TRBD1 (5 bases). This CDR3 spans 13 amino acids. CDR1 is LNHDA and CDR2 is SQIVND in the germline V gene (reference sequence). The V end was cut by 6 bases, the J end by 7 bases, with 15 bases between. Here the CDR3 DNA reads TGTGCCAGTAGGCACTCTGGCGGGGGTGAAGCTTTCTTT. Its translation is CASRHSGGGEAFF.

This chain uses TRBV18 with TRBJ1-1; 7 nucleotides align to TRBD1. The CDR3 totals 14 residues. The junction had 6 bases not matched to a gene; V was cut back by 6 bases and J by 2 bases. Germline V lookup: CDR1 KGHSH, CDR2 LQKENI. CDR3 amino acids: CASSPTGFNTEAFF. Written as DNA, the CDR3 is TGTGCCAGCTCGCCGACAGGGTTCAACACTGAAGCTTTCTTT. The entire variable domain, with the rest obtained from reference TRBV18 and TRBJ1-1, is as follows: NAGVMQNPRHLVRRRGQEARLRCSPMKGHSHVYWYRQLPEEGLKFMVYLQKENIIDESGMPKERFSAEFPKEGPSILRIQQVVRGDSAAYFCASSPTGFNTEAFFGQGTRLTVV.

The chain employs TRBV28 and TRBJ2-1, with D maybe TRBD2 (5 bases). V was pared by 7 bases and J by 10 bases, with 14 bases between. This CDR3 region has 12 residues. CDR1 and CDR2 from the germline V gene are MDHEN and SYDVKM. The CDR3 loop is CASTSYRREQFF. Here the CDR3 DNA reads TGTGCCAGCACGTCCTACCGGAGGGAGCAGTTCTTC.

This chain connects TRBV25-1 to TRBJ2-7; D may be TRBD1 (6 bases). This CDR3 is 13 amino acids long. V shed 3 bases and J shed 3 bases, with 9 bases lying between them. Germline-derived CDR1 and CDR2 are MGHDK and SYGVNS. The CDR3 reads CASSDQGNYEQYF. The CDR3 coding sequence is TGTGCCAGCAGTGATCAGGGGAACTACGAGCAGTACTTC.

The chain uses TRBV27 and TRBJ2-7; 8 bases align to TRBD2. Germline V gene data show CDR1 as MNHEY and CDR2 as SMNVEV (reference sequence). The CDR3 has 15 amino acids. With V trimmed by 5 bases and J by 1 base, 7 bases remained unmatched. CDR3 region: CASSLKTSASYEQYF. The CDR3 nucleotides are TGTGCCAGCAGTCTAAAGACTAGCGCGTCCTACGAGCAGTACTTC.